This T cell receptor beta chain is from a study of blood T cell repertoires in COVID-19. Study as a whole: The United States, Italy and Spain provided the acute and convalescent COVID-19 samples. The cDNA or gDNA used as material had been derived from T cells, B-cell-depleted T cells, or PBMCs.

Seattle's cohort entered during active infection and was followed longitudinally. Clones were sequenced by immunoSEQ multiplex PCR, and TCRdb holds only the in-frame ones, with some missing. The sample holds 250,000 to 300,000 clones, around 89% seen once. Sequencing was performed on peripheral blood. This receptor was taken from a woman aged 45-65 years with COVID-19, enrolled during active disease.

The CDR3 coding sequence is TGTGCTAGCAGGGACACCATACCCTACAATGAGCAGTTCTTC. Protein product: CASRDTIPYNEQFF. V is TRBV12-5 and J is TRBJ2-1; weak D call: TRBD1 (6 bases). V was shortened by 9 bases and J by 2 bases, with 14 bases between the two germline ends. CDR1 LGHNT and CDR2 FRNRAP come from the germline V gene. This CDR3 has 14 residues. The whole variable domain, remainder taken from reference TRBV12-5 and TRBJ2-1, is DARVTQTPRHKVTEMGQEVTMRCQPILGHNTVFWYRQTMMQGLELLAYFRNRAPLDDSGMPKDRFSAEMPDATLATLKIQPSEPRDSAVYFCASRDTIPYNEQFFGPGTRLTVL.